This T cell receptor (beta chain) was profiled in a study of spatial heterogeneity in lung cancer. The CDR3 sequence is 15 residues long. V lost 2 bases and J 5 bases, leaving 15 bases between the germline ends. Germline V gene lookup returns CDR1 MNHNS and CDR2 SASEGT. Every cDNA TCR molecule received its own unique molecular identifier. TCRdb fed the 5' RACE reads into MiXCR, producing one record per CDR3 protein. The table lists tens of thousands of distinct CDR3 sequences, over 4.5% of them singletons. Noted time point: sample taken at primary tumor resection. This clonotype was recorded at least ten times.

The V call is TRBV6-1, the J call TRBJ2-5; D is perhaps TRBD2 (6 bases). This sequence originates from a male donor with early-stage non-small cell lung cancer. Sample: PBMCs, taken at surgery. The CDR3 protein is CASSEFRVAVETQYF. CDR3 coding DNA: TGTGCCAGCAGTGAATTTCGGGTAGCGGTGGAGACCCAGTACTTC.